Listed below are T cell receptor beta chains from one sample, sequenced in a study of cytomegalovirus exposure and HLA in healthy donors. Here immunoSEQ multiplex PCR was the method, and the copy in TCRdb shows in-frame clones only, minus some. The sample has over 100,000 clones; roughly four fifths are singletons. Sequencing input: PBMCs. These receptors were collected from a man aged 25 to 40 in good health and CMV-seropositive. CDR3s include the opening cysteine and the closing phenylalanine or tryptophan. D genes are given only for firm matches. Size values are once, few and many counts, or a class for expanded clones, and some rows have none.

size: NA; V: TRBV7-2; length: 13; J: TRBJ2-7; D: TRBD1; CDR3: CASRRDSLYEQYF; DNA: TGTGCCAGCAGAAGGGACAGCCTCTACGAGCAGTACTTC
size: NA; V: TRBV11-2; length: 16; J: TRBJ2-5; D: NA; CDR3: CASSLGVGVEQETQYF; DNA: TGTGCCAGCAGCTTAGGGGTTGGAGTGGAACAAGAGACCCAGTACTTC
size: NA; V: TRBV29-1; length: 13; J: TRBJ1-1; D: TRBD1; CDR3: CSASGGMGTEAFF; DNA: TGCAGCGCTTCAGGGGGTATGGGCACTGAAGCTTTCTTT
size: NA; V: TRBV5-1; length: 14; J: TRBJ1-4; D: NA; CDR3: CASSLTATNEKLFF; DNA: TGCGCCAGCAGCTTGACAGCAACTAATGAAAAACTGTTTTTT
size: NA; V: TRBV2; length: 15; J: TRBJ2-5; D: NA; CDR3: CASSVGPSKQETQYF; DNA: TGTGCCAGCAGTGTGGGGCCTTCTAAACAAGAGACCCAGTACTTC
size: NA; V: TRBV9; length: 14; J: TRBJ2-2; D: TRBD1; CDR3: CASRRQGASGELFF; DNA: TGTGCCAGCAGGAGACAGGGGGCGTCCGGGGAGCTGTTTTTT
size: NA; V: TRBV5-1; length: 13; J: TRBJ2-7; D: TRBD1; CDR3: CASSVTGTLAQYF; DNA: TGCGCCAGCAGCGTGACAGGGACCTTAGCGCAGTACTTC
size: NA; V: TRBV29-1; length: 15; J: TRBJ2-3; D: NA; CDR3: CSVEGLQGHTDTQYF; DNA: TGCAGCGTTGAAGGCCTGCAGGGACACACAGATACGCAGTATTTT
size: NA; V: TRBV7-2; length: 15; J: TRBJ2-5; D: TRBD1; CDR3: CASSLGTGSQETQYF; DNA: TGTGCCAGCAGCCTCGGGACAGGGAGTCAAGAGACCCAGTACTTC
size: NA; V: TRBV27; length: 17; J: TRBJ2-2; D: NA; CDR3: CASSLFPPPQSMGELFF; DNA: TGTGCCAGCAGTCTTTTCCCCCCCCCTCAGTCAATGGGGGAGCTGTTTTTT
size: NA; V: TRBV18; length: 16; J: TRBJ1-2; D: NA; CDR3: CASSPLAGGQGYGYTF; DNA: TGTGCCAGCTCACCCCTGGCGGGGGGGCAGGGCTATGGCTACACCTTC
size: NA; V: TRBV5-1; length: 15; J: TRBJ1-1; D: NA; CDR3: CASAVGAAMNTEAFF; DNA: TGCGCCAGTGCCGTGGGGGCGGCCATGAACACTGAAGCTTTCTTT
size: NA; V: TRBV18; length: 14; J: TRBJ1-6; D: TRBD1; CDR3: CASSGTGGDSPLHF; DNA: TGTGCCAGCTCAGGGACAGGGGGAGACTCACCCCTCCACTTT
size: NA; V: TRBV28; length: 16; J: TRBJ2-1; D: TRBD2; CDR3: CASSFQLAGLYNEQFF; DNA: TGTGCCAGCAGTTTCCAACTAGCGGGGCTCTACAATGAGCAGTTCTTC
size: NA; V: TRBV28; length: 16; J: TRBJ2-1; D: NA; CDR3: CASIDQQGRGNREQFF; DNA: TGTGCCAGCATTGATCAGCAGGGCAGGGGAAATCGGGAGCAGTTCTTC
size: NA; V: TRBV27; length: 13; J: TRBJ1-1; D: NA; CDR3: CASSRGLYTEAFF; DNA: TGTGCCAGCAGCCGAGGGTTGTACACTGAAGCTTTCTTT
size: NA; V: TRBV2; length: 13; J: TRBJ1-2; D: NA; CDR3: CASRDTPNYGYTF; DNA: TGTGCCAGCCGGGACACCCCTAACTATGGCTACACCTTC
size: NA; V: TRBV6-1; length: 14; J: TRBJ1-2; D: TRBD1; CDR3: CASRDRGHNYGYTF; DNA: TGTGCCAGCAGAGACAGGGGGCATAACTATGGCTACACCTTC
size: NA; V: TRBV5-6; length: 12; J: TRBJ1-4; D: NA; CDR3: CASSLWGQPLFF; DNA: TGTGCCAGCAGCTTGTGGGGGCAACCCCTGTTTTTT
size: NA; V: TRBV28; length: 15; J: TRBJ2-2; D: NA; CDR3: CASRPTDKNTGELFF; DNA: TGTGCCAGCAGACCCACGGACAAGAACACCGGGGAGCTGTTTTTT
size: NA; V: TRBV28; length: 16; J: TRBJ2-4; D: TRBD1; CDR3: CASSLSETGYKNIQYF; DNA: TGTGCCAGCAGTTTATCCGAGACAGGGTACAAAAACATTCAGTACTTC
size: NA; V: TRBV18; length: 16; J: TRBJ1-3; D: NA; CDR3: CASSPVSGGAGNTIYF; DNA: TGTGCCAGCTCACCAGTTAGCGGGGGAGCTGGAAACACCATATATTTT
size: NA; V: TRBV6-6; length: 15; J: TRBJ1-1; D: NA; CDR3: CASSYSGRANTEAFF; DNA: TGTGCCAGCAGTTACTCGGGCAGGGCGAACACTGAAGCTTTCTTT
size: NA; V: TRBV5-4; length: 16; J: TRBJ2-1; D: TRBD2; CDR3: CASSKQAGLSYNEQFF; DNA: TGTGCCAGCAGCAAACAAGCGGGGTTATCCTACAATGAGCAGTTCTTC
size: NA; V: TRBV13; length: 14; J: TRBJ2-1; D: NA; CDR3: CASSLGLGDNEQFF; DNA: TGTGCCAGCAGCTTAGGCCTCGGGGACAATGAGCAGTTCTTC
size: NA; V: TRBV11-3; length: 13; J: TRBJ2-2; D: NA; CDR3: CASSSTRAGELFF; DNA: TGTGCCAGCAGCTCCACCCGGGCCGGGGAGCTGTTTTTT
size: NA; V: TRBV19; length: 13; J: TRBJ1-1; D: NA; CDR3: CASRVQRFGEAFF; DNA: TGTGCCAGTAGAGTACAGCGGTTCGGTGAAGCTTTCTTT
size: NA; V: TRBV19; length: 14; J: TRBJ1-6; D: TRBD1; CDR3: CASSMVTGDSPLHF; DNA: TGTGCCAGTAGTATGGTGACAGGGGATTCACCCCTCCACTTT
size: few; V: TRBV7-6; length: 13; J: TRBJ1-5; D: NA; CDR3: CASSPYSNQPQHF; DNA: TGTGCCAGCAGCCCTTATAGCAATCAGCCCCAGCATTTT
size: NA; V: TRBV7-9; length: 16; J: TRBJ2-1; D: TRBD2; CDR3: CASSSYSGRTYNEQFF; DNA: TGTGCCAGCAGCTCTTATAGCGGGAGGACCTACAATGAGCAGTTCTTC
size: NA; V: TRBV15; length: 15; J: TRBJ1-6; D: NA; CDR3: CATSRRSSYNSPLHF; DNA: TGTGCCACCAGCAGAAGGAGCTCCTATAATTCACCCCTCCACTTT
size: NA; V: TRBV7-6; length: 14; J: TRBJ1-1; D: NA; CDR3: CASSLRQLPSEAFF; DNA: TGTGCCAGCAGCCTCCGACAGCTACCTTCCGAAGCTTTCTTT
size: NA; V: TRBV7-3; length: 17; J: TRBJ2-1; D: TRBD2; CDR3: CASSLGRGGAPNNEQFF; DNA: TGTGCCAGCAGCTTAGGCCGCGGGGGGGCACCGAACAATGAGCAGTTCTTC
size: NA; V: TRBV28; length: 20; J: TRBJ2-1; D: TRBD2; CDR3: CASSLSIRGRQLAGVDEQFF; DNA: TGTGCCAGCAGTTTATCTATACGGGGCAGACAATTAGCGGGAGTGGATGAGCAGTTCTTC
size: NA; V: TRBV25-1; length: 13; J: TRBJ1-1; D: NA; CDR3: CASTGPGNTEAFF; DNA: TGTGCCAGCACTGGCCCGGGGAACACTGAAGCTTTCTTT
size: NA; V: TRBV6-5; length: 14; J: TRBJ2-7; D: TRBD2; CDR3: CASRTSGGSYEQYF; DNA: TGTGCCAGCAGGACTAGCGGGGGTTCCTACGAGCAGTACTTC
size: NA; V: TRBV9; length: 15; J: TRBJ2-7; D: TRBD1; CDR3: CASSVGRTGLYEQYF; DNA: TGTGCCAGCAGCGTAGGGCGGACAGGCCTCTACGAGCAGTACTTC
size: NA; V: TRBV5-1; length: 14; J: TRBJ2-5; D: TRBD2; CDR3: CASSSGLAAGPQYF; DNA: TGCGCCAGCAGCTCTGGACTAGCTGCCGGGCCCCAGTACTTC
size: NA; V: TRBV27; length: 16; J: TRBJ2-7; D: NA; CDR3: CASSPVWAAPPYEQYF; DNA: TGTGCCAGCAGTCCCGTTTGGGCAGCTCCACCCTACGAGCAGTACTTC
size: NA; V: TRBV11-3; length: 13; J: TRBJ1-1; D: TRBD1; CDR3: CASVQGRNTEAFF; DNA: TGTGCCAGCGTACAGGGGAGGAACACTGAAGCTTTCTTT
size: few; V: TRBV18; length: 13; J: TRBJ2-2; D: NA; CDR3: CASSPSDTRELFF; DNA: TGTGCCAGCTCACCCTCAGACACCCGGGAGCTGTTTTTT
size: NA; V: TRBV2; length: 13; J: TRBJ2-1; D: TRBD2; CDR3: CARASGRRDEQFF; DNA: TGTGCCAGGGCTAGCGGGAGACGGGATGAGCAGTTCTTC
size: NA; V: TRBV5-4; length: 19; J: TRBJ2-3; D: TRBD2; CDR3: CASRSPGTSGGISTDTQYF; DNA: TGTGCCAGCAGGTCCCCCGGGACTAGCGGGGGCATTAGCACAGATACGCAGTATTTT
size: NA; V: TRBV7-2; length: 12; J: TRBJ1-1; D: NA; CDR3: CASSLVLNPAFF; DNA: TGTGCCAGCAGCTTAGTCCTAAATCCAGCTTTCTTT
size: NA; V: TRBV7-2; length: 16; J: TRBJ2-3; D: TRBD2; CDR3: CASSRLAVGSTDTQYF; DNA: TGTGCCAGCAGTCGGCTAGCGGTAGGGAGCACAGATACGCAGTATTTT
size: NA; V: TRBV15; length: 14; J: TRBJ1-2; D: NA; CDR3: CATSRDRNDYGYTF; DNA: TGTGCCACCAGCAGAGATAGAAACGACTATGGCTACACCTTC
size: NA; V: TRBV30; length: 16; J: TRBJ1-5; D: NA; CDR3: CAWSVRAGRANQPQHF; DNA: TGTGCCTGGAGTGTACGGGCAGGGAGGGCAAATCAGCCCCAGCATTTT
size: NA; V: TRBV7-2; length: 16; J: TRBJ2-2; D: NA; CDR3: CASSLVGGSNTGELFF; DNA: TGTGCCAGCAGCTTAGTCGGCGGATCGAACACCGGGGAGCTGTTTTTT
size: NA; V: TRBV6-5; length: 14; J: TRBJ1-5; D: NA; CDR3: CASIPWPGYQPQHF; DNA: TGTGCCAGCATCCCGTGGCCGGGGTATCAGCCCCAGCATTTT
size: NA; V: TRBV7-7; length: 14; J: TRBJ2-2; D: NA; CDR3: CASSRDMNTGELFF; DNA: TGTGCCAGCAGCCGGGATATGAACACCGGGGAGCTGTTTTTT
size: NA; V: TRBV19; length: 14; J: TRBJ1-3; D: NA; CDR3: CATEQGGSGNTIYF; DNA: TGTGCCACCGAACAGGGCGGCTCTGGAAACACCATATATTTT
size: NA; V: TRBV5-1; length: 15; J: TRBJ2-1; D: NA; CDR3: CASSLDRGAGNEQFF; DNA: TGCGCCAGCAGCTTGGATCGGGGGGCAGGCAATGAGCAGTTCTTC
size: NA; V: TRBV15; length: 16; J: TRBJ2-5; D: TRBD1; CDR3: CATSRRDRGRRETQYF; DNA: TGTGCCACCAGCAGACGGGACAGGGGGCGGCGGGAGACCCAGTACTTC
size: NA; V: TRBV2; length: 15; J: TRBJ1-1; D: TRBD1; CDR3: CASSEYRGQGTEAFF; DNA: TGTGCCAGCAGTGAGTACAGGGGCCAGGGCACTGAAGCTTTCTTT
size: NA; V: TRBV11-2; length: 15; J: TRBJ2-1; D: TRBD2; CDR3: CASRQAGGPRGEQFF; DNA: TGTGCCAGCAGGCAAGCGGGAGGGCCGAGAGGGGAGCAGTTCTTC